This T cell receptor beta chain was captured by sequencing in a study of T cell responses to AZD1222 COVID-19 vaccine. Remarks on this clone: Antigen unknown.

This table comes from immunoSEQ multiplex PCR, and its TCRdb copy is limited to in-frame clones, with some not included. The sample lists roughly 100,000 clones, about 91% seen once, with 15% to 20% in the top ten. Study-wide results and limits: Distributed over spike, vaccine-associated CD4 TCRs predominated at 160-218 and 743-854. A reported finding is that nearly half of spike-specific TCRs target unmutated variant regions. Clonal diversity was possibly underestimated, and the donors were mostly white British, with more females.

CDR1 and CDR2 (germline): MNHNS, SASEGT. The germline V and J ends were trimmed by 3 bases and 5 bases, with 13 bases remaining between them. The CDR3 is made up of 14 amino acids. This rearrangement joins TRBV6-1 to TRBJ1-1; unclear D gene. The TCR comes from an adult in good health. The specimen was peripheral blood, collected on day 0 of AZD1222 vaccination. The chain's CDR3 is CASSERRVGTEAFF. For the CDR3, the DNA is TGTGCCAGCAGTGAGAGAAGGGTTGGAACTGAAGCTTTCTTT.